This T cell receptor beta chain derives from a study of T cell changes during pregnancy in multiple sclerosis. Some clones are missing from TCRdb's copy, which holds only in-frame ones; the method was immunoSEQ multiplex PCR. The table includes fewer than 55,000 clones, around 90% detected once. This TCR came from a female donor in good health, enrolled as a control in a pregnancy study. The sequenced sample was peripheral blood, obtained after pregnancy.

The CDR3 bases are TGTGCCAGCAGGGGGACAGGGAGAAATGAAAAACTGTTTTTT. Translating gives CASRGTGRNEKLFF. The chain is built from TRBV6-6 and TRBJ1-4; 9 bases line up with TRBD1. Germline CDR1 MNHNY, CDR2 SVGAGI (reference sequence). V dropped 6 bases and J dropped 5; count of bases not matched to a gene: 4. This CDR3 region has 14 residues.